This is a list of T cell receptor beta chains from one sample in a study of cytomegalovirus exposure and HLA in healthy donors. The data were produced by immunoSEQ multiplex PCR, yet TCRdb's version contains in-frame clones alone and is incomplete. The table includes 150,000 to 200,000 clones, 62% detected once. The sample comprised PBMCs. These receptors were obtained from a man between 40 and 49 years old in good health and CMV-seronegative. Each CDR3 is given with its conserved first and last residue. A D gene is named only where the DNA matches it firmly. Clone size is stated in some rows and not others, as once, few, many or a class when expanded.

>TRBJ2-3|once|-|TRBV7-3
CASSLVSGVRDTQYF
TGTGCCAGCAGCTTAGTTAGCGGAGTAAGAGATACGCAGTATTTT
>TRBJ2-3|-|TRBD2|TRBV2
CASRRAGATDTQYF
TGTGCCAGCAGGAGAGCGGGGGCGACAGATACGCAGTATTTT
>TRBJ1-2|-|TRBD1|TRBV4-1
CASSLFDRGDYTF
TGCGCCAGCAGCCTATTCGACAGGGGAGACTACACCTTC
>TRBJ2-3|-|-|TRBV6-6
CASSYLDTQYF
TGTGCCAGCAGTTATCTCGATACGCAGTATTTT
>TRBJ2-5|-|TRBD2|TRBV9
CASSVSAGTRETQYF
TGTGCCAGCAGCGTATCGGCGGGGACTAGGGAGACCCAGTACTTC
>TRBJ1-3|-|-|TRBV7-8
CASSLAEGRGSGNTIYF
TGTGCCAGCAGCTTAGCGGAAGGCAGGGGCTCTGGAAACACCATATATTTT
>TRBJ2-2|-|-|TRBV19
CASSRRLGGNTGELFF
TGTGCCAGTAGCAGACGACTAGGAGGGAACACCGGGGAGCTGTTTTTT
>TRBJ1-1|-|TRBD1|TRBV28
CASRSGTVNTEAFF
TGTGCCAGCAGGTCCGGGACAGTGAACACTGAAGCTTTCTTT
>TRBJ2-7|-|-|TRBV28
CASTTGGGWAYEQYF
TGTGCCAGCACCACGGGCGGGGGCTGGGCCTACGAGCAGTACTTC
>TRBJ2-7|-|TRBD2|TRBV28
CASTLGTSGGVDEQYF
TGTGCCAGCACCCTCGGGACTAGCGGGGGGGTGGACGAGCAGTACTTC
>TRBJ2-5|-|TRBD1|TRBV19
CASKGQGSETQYF
TGTGCCAGTAAGGGACAGGGGTCGGAGACCCAGTACTTC
>TRBJ1-5|few|TRBD1|TRBV4-2
CASSQGTGADQPQHF
TGTGCCAGCAGCCAAGGGACAGGGGCTGATCAGCCCCAGCATTTT
>TRBJ1-1|-|-|TRBV27
CASRPGLAGRWDTEAFF
TGTGCCAGCAGGCCAGGACTGGCTGGGCGCTGGGACACTGAAGCTTTCTTT
>TRBJ2-3|-|TRBD2|TRBV11-3
CASSFEGLATDTQYF
TGTGCCAGCAGCTTCGAAGGACTAGCGACAGATACGCAGTATTTT
>TRBJ2-2|-|TRBD1|TRBV9
CASSVERGQGFAGELFF
TGTGCCAGCAGCGTAGAAAGGGGACAGGGTTTCGCCGGGGAGCTGTTTTTT
>TRBJ2-3|-|-|TRBV6-6
CASSYARATTDTQYF
TGTGCCAGCAGTTACGCGCGGGCCACCACAGATACGCAGTATTTT
>TRBJ1-1|few|TRBD1|TRBV19
CASRPSGQGAHTEAFF
TGTGCCAGTAGGCCTTCGGGACAGGGGGCGCACACTGAAGCTTTCTTT
>TRBJ1-2|few|-|TRBV5-1
CASSLDGRWGYTF
TGCGCCAGCAGCTTGGACGGTCGTTGGGGCTACACCTTC
>TRBJ2-1|-|-|TRBV27
CASSYGPLAGNNEQFF
TGTGCCAGCAGTTATGGGCCGCTGGCGGGAAACAATGAGCAGTTCTTC
>TRBJ2-7|-|-|TRBV14
CASSQFVAQGRHEQYF
TGTGCCAGCAGCCAATTTGTGGCTCAGGGTAGACACGAGCAGTACTTC
>TRBJ1-4|-|-|TRBV30
CAWSATTGTTNEKLFF
TGTGCCTGGAGTGCCACGACAGGTACAACTAATGAAAAACTGTTTTTT
>TRBJ2-7|-|TRBD1|TRBV28
CASSPTGGSSYEQYF
TGTGCCAGCAGTCCTACAGGGGGCTCCTCCTACGAGCAGTACTTC
>TRBJ2-3|once|TRBD1|TRBV2
CASSGQGFGDTQYF
TGTGCCAGCAGCGGACAGGGGTTCGGAGATACGCAGTATTTT
>TRBJ1-5|-|-|TRBV9
CASSVGPINQPQHF
TGTGCCAGCAGCGTCGGTCCTATCAATCAGCCCCAGCATTTT
>TRBJ2-3|-|-|TRBV7-9
CASSLRGSGTQYF
TGTGCCAGCAGCTTAAGGGGCTCGGGTACGCAGTATTTT
>TRBJ2-7|few|TRBD2|TRBV5-8
CASSSLAGLSSYEQYF
TGTGCCAGCAGCAGCTTAGCGGGGCTTAGCTCCTACGAGCAGTACTTC
>TRBJ2-2|-|TRBD1|TRBV19
CASSLQGMNTGELFF
TGTGCCAGTAGTTTACAGGGGATGAACACCGGGGAGCTGTTTTTT
>TRBJ1-5|-|-|TRBV5-8
CASSLVRQGNQPQHF
TGTGCCAGCAGCTTGGTCAGGCAGGGCAATCAGCCCCAGCATTTT
>TRBJ2-6|-|-|TRBV7-2
CASSQGTGANVLTF
TGTGCCAGCAGCCAGGGTACCGGGGCCAACGTCCTGACTTTC
>TRBJ2-2|few|-|TRBV11-1
CASSLARGNGELFF
TGTGCCAGCAGCTTAGCGAGGGGGAACGGGGAGCTGTTTTTT
>TRBJ2-5|-|-|TRBV21-1
CASSKVNCPRTQYF
TGTGCCAGCAGCAAAGTTAACTGCCCCCGGACCCAGTACTTC
>TRBJ2-1|-|TRBD1|TRBV7-2
CASSTDRVYNEQFF
TGTGCCAGCAGCACGGACAGGGTGTACAATGAGCAGTTCTTC
>TRBJ2-1|-|-|TRBV10-3
CAISESVRKFF
TGTGCCATCAGTGAGTCTGTGAGGAAGTTCTTC
>TRBJ2-1|-|TRBD2|TRBV5-1
CASSRTSGANNEQFF
TGCGCCAGCAGCCGGACTAGCGGGGCCAACAATGAGCAGTTCTTC
>TRBJ2-7|-|-|TRBV19
CASSMNRDFDEQYF
TGTGCCAGTAGTATGAACAGGGATTTCGACGAGCAGTACTTC
>TRBJ2-1|few|-|TRBV29-1
CSVGGRGYAYNEQFF
TGCAGCGTTGGGGGAAGGGGCTACGCCTACAATGAGCAGTTCTTC
>TRBJ2-7|once|-|TRBV27
CASSLRGEGRGQKQYF
TGTGCCAGCAGTTTAAGGGGTGAAGGCAGGGGCCAGAAGCAGTACTTC
>TRBJ2-7|-|TRBD2|TRBV7-9
CASRASGSSYEQYF
TGTGCCAGCAGGGCCAGCGGGAGCTCCTACGAGCAGTACTTC
>TRBJ1-2|few|-|TRBV7-6
CASSSQGFYGYTF
TGTGCCAGCAGCTCACAGGGTTTTTATGGCTACACCTTC
>TRBJ2-5|-|-|TRBV30
CAWMRETQYF
TGTGCCTGGATGAGGGAGACCCAGTACTTC
>TRBJ2-6|-|-|TRBV30
CAWSSPGLPGANVLTF
TGTGCCTGGAGTTCACCAGGGCTACCTGGGGCCAACGTCCTGACTTTC
>TRBJ1-5|few|-|TRBV2
CASSVERGNQPQHF
TGTGCCAGCAGTGTGGAGAGGGGCAATCAGCCCCAGCATTTT